A single sample gave rise to the 8 T cell receptor beta chains below, sequenced in a study of technical replicates of blood from several donors (dated by TCRdb to about 2017). Receptor amplification or capture employed the immunoSEQ multiplex PCR assay. TCRdb carries this immuneACCESS record with in-frame sequences only. Its versions omit some clonotypes, under half of them owing to an unresolved V gene in the studies checked, with the rest unexplained. The sample table records about 97,000 clones; about 95% of these occur just once. The top ten constitute roughly 0.33% of the sample. Sequences were obtained from T cells isolated from PBMCs. Receptors originate from a human donor in good health.

The chain couples TRBV6-5 to TRBJ1-5; 11 nucleotides match TRBD1. This CDR3 contains 15 residues. Trimming took 6 bases from V and 5 from J; bases not matched to a gene: 6. Germline V gene data show CDR1 as MNHEY and CDR2 as SVGAGI. CDR3 DNA sequence: TGTGCCAGCAGGCGGGGACAGGGGGAATATCAGCCCCAGCATTTT. Translating it yields CASRRGQGEYQPQHF.

The V call is TRBV6-5, the J call TRBJ2-2, with 10 nucleotides matching TRBD1. The V segment lost 1 base and the J segment 5 bases; nucleotides outside the gene matches: 4. From germline, CDR1 is MNHEY and CDR2 SVGAGI. The CDR3 has 16 residues. The CDR3 nucleotides read TGTGCCAGCAGTTACTTAGGACAGGGGGTTACCGGGGAGCTGTTTTTT. Translation gives CASSYLGQGVTGELFF.

This sequence joins TRBV6-1 and TRBJ2-7; the D gene is possibly TRBD1 (6 bases). V was cut by 5 bases and J by 2 bases, with 16 bases left in between. CDR3 length: 15 amino acids. Germline CDR1 MNHNS, CDR2 SASEGT. Here the CDR3 reads CASSISGTPTYEQYF. The CDR3 nucleotides read TGTGCCAGCAGTATATCCGGGACACCTACCTACGAGCAGTACTTC.

This sequence joins TRBV5-4 and TRBJ2-7, with 7 bases lining up with TRBD1. Germline V lookup: CDR1 SGHNT, CDR2 YYREEE (reference sequence). This CDR3 has 14 amino acids. The ends lost 4 bases at V and 2 bases at J; junction bases unmatched: 6. The CDR3 here is CASSLRQGAYEQYF. CDR3 nucleotide sequence: TGTGCCAGCAGCCTAAGACAGGGCGCCTACGAGCAGTACTTC.

V is TRBV4-2 and J is TRBJ2-7, with 16 bases matching TRBD2. Per germline, CDR1 LGHNA and CDR2 YNFKEQ. Unmatched junction bases numbered 4, after V lost 3 bases and J lost 5 bases. The CDR3 consists of 16 residues. The CDR3 is CASSQGLAGGPHEQYF. As DNA, the CDR3 is TGTGCCAGCAGCCAGGGACTAGCGGGAGGGCCCCACGAGCAGTACTTC.

V is TRBV5-4 and J is TRBJ2-7; 14 nucleotides match TRBD2. After removal of 4 bases from V and 3 bases from J, the junction contained 3 bases not matched to a gene. Germline V gene lookup returns CDR1 SGHNT and CDR2 YYREEE (reference sequence). The CDR3 loop spans 15 amino acids. The CDR3 spells CASSPGLAGGYEQYF. As DNA, the CDR3 is TGTGCCAGCAGCCCCGGACTAGCGGGAGGCTACGAGCAGTACTTC.

This clone was detected only once. The V and J genes are TRBV5-6 and TRBJ2-1; 7 bases line up with TRBD2. The germline CDR1 and CDR2 sequences are SGHDT and YYEEEE. V trimming: 2 bases; J trimming: 8 bases; junction bases outside the gene matches: 10. There are 15 residues in the CDR3. CDR3 protein: CASSFGGGPQHEQFF. CDR3 sequence (DNA): TGTGCCAGCAGCTTTGGGGGAGGGCCGCAGCATGAGCAGTTCTTC.

The rearrangement uses TRBV10-3 and TRBJ1-2; TRBD1 aligns across 8 bases. The J segment lost 8 bases and the V segment lost 0 bases, leaving 2 bases of the junction unmatched. CDR1 is ENHRY, CDR2 SYGVKD, per germline. This CDR3 is built from 13 residues. The CDR3: CAISESDRDGYTF. CDR3 nucleotide sequence: TGTGCCATCAGTGAGTCGGACAGGGACGGCTACACCTTC.